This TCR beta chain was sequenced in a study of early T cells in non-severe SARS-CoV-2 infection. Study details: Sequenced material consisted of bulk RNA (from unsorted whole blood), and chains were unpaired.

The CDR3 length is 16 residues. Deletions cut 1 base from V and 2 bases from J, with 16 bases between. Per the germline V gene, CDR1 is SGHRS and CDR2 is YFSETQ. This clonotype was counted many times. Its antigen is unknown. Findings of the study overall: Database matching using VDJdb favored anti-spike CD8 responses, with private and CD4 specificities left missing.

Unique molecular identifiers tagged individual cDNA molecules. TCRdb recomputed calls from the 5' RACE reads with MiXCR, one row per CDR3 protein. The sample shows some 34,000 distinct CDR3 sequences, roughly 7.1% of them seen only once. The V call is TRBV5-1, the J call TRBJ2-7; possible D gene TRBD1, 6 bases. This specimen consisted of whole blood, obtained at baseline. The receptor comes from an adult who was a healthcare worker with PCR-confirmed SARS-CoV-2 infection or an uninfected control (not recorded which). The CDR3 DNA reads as TGCGCCAGCAGCTTGAGGCCATCAGGGGCGCCCTACGAGCAGTACTTC. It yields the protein CASSLRPSGAPYEQYF.